The 11 T cell receptor beta chains in this list originate from one sample, sequenced in a study of identical twins. TCRdb re-derived calls from the 5' RACE reads in MiXCR, one entry per CDR3 protein. This table has roughly 1,500,000 distinct CDR3 sequences, less than 40% appearing once. Sequences were obtained from cord blood. The receptors stem from a newborn girl in good health.

V and J are TRBV20-1 and TRBJ2-5, with 14 nucleotides matching TRBD2. Germline values: CDR1 DFQATT, CDR2 SNEGSKA (reference sequence). The CDR3 covers 16 residues. V dropped 5 bases and J dropped 1; count of bases not matched to a gene: 6. The CDR3 loop is CSAPGLAGVFQETQYF. The CDR3 DNA sequence: TGCAGTGCTCCGGGACTAGCGGGAGTGTTCCAAGAGACCCAGTACTTC.

This clonotype was counted only a few times. V and J are TRBV24-1 and TRBJ2-7; 7 bases match TRBD1. Trimming took 9 bases from V and 2 from J; bases not matched to a gene: 12. The CDR3 spans 15 residues. In germline, CDR1 is KGHDR, CDR2 SFDVKD. CDR3 sequence: CATGLTGAFPYEQYF. Here the CDR3 DNA reads TGTGCCACCGGGCTAACAGGGGCTTTCCCCTACGAGCAGTACTTC.

V usage is TRBV10-3 and J usage is TRBJ1-2; D is undetermined. Trimming took 4 bases from V and 4 from J, leaving 13 bases between them. Germline V CDR1 and CDR2: ENHRY, SYGVKD. This CDR3 is 14 amino acids long. CDR3 nucleotides: TGTGCCATCAGTGTGGCTGGACGGGCCTATGGCTACACCTTC. Residues: CAISVAGRAYGYTF.

The V and J genes are TRBV20-1 and TRBJ2-1; 7 nucleotides align to TRBD2. TRBJ2-7 matches the DNA end more closely, so the J call is doubtful. The germline CDR1 and CDR2 sequences are DFQATT and SNEGSKA (reference sequence). The CDR3 is made up of 18 amino acids. CDR3 sequence (DNA): TGCAGTGCTAGAGATCTGGGCGGACTAGGGAGCTCCTACAATGAGCAGTACTTC. It is translated as CSARDLGGLGSSYNEQYF.

This clonotype has only a few counts. The chain combines TRBV10-2 with TRBJ1-5; D gene unclear. The germline CDR1 and CDR2 sequences are WSHSY and SAAADI. The CDR3 spans 14 residues. V was shortened by 10 bases and J by 3 bases, with 16 bases between the two germline ends. The CDR3 loop is CATAAPLSNQPQHF. Here the CDR3 DNA reads TGCGCCACCGCAGCCCCACTTTCCAATCAGCCCCAGCATTTT.

This chain uses TRBV13 with TRBJ2-5, with a tentative D call TRBD1 (6 bases). V was trimmed by 1 base and J by 2 bases, leaving 20 bases between them. This CDR3 is built from 18 residues. Looked up from germline, CDR1 is PRHDT and CDR2 is FYEKMQ (reference sequence). The chain's CDR3 is CASSLVSAGRGRQETQYF. The DNA of the CDR3 is TGTGCCAGCAGCTTAGTTTCGGCAGGCAGGGGTAGGCAAGAGACCCAGTACTTC.

The rearrangement joins TRBV20-1 to TRBJ2-1; a weak D match, TRBD2 (7 bases). Germline CDR1 is DFQATT and CDR2 is SNEGSKA (reference sequence). The CDR3 runs to 14 residues. Trimming stripped 6 bases from V and 7 bases from J, with 19 bases between. CDR3 sequence: CSAQTGGLFNEQFF. The CDR3 DNA reads as TGCAGTGCCCAAACCGGGGGGCTTTTTAATGAGCAGTTCTTC.

This clonotype was found many times. This rearrangement joins TRBV12-3 or TRBV12-4 to TRBJ2-3; 7 bases match TRBD2. The CDR3 extends over 16 amino acids. The trim removed 6 bases at V and 3 bases at J, leaving 12 bases unmatched. The CDR3: CASRPIAGEATDTQYF. CDR3 bases: TGTGCCAGCAGACCCATCGCGGGGGAGGCGACAGATACGCAGTATTTT.

This clonotype was observed a handful of times. The V call is TRBV5-1, the J call TRBJ2-7; possible D gene TRBD2, 6 bases. The length of the CDR3 is 14 residues. Germline-derived CDR1 and CDR2 are SGHRS and YFSETQ. V lost 0 bases and J lost 7, with 14 bases in between. CDR3 residues: CASSLAGRYTEQYF. The DNA of the CDR3 is TGCGCCAGCAGCTTGGCAGGGAGGTATACGGAGCAGTACTTC.

The chain is built from TRBV7-8 and TRBJ2-3, with D unclear. CDR3 length: 14 residues. CDR1 SGHVS and CDR2 FQNEAQ come from the germline V gene. The V and J ends lost 6 bases and 2 bases respectively, with 12 bases between them. In nucleotides, the CDR3 is TGTGCCAGCAGGTCGAGCCCGGCCACAGATACGCAGTATTTT. This codes for CASRSSPATDTQYF.

This rearrangement joins TRBV7-2 to TRBJ1-3; D unresolved. Trimming shortened V by 5 bases and J by 1 base, and 15 bases separated the two germline ends. CDR1 is SGHTA and CDR2 is FQGNSA in the germline V gene. The CDR3 totals 16 residues. CDR3 DNA sequence: TGTGCCAGCAGCCCGGGTCGGGGTAAATCTGGAAACACCATATATTTT. This gives the protein CASSPGRGKSGNTIYF.